Sequencing of this TCR beta chain was carried out in a study of OX40 agonist ivuxolimab in advanced cancers. Libraries were prepared by immunoSEQ multiplex PCR; TCRdb keeps only in-frame clonotypes and omits some of them. The profile covers 65,000 to 95,000 clones, with approximately 83% appearing a single time and roughly 6% taken by the ten largest. The sequence was obtained from an adult with an advanced solid tumor such as melanoma, head and neck, liver or kidney cancer. The source was CD4+ or CD8+ T cells sorted from blood, collected in a trial of the OX40 agonist ivuxolimab.

CDR3 amino acids: CASSLEAGGGELFF. DNA for the CDR3: TGCGCCAGCAGCTTGGAAGCGGGAGGCGGGGAGCTGTTTTTT. This chain uses TRBV5-1 with TRBJ2-2; 9 bases fit TRBD2. The CDR3 contains 14 residues. The junction had 1 base not matched to a gene; V was cut back by 0 bases and J by 7 bases. Germline V gene sequence: CDR1 SGHRS, CDR2 YFSETQ. Drawing the rest from reference TRBV5-1 and TRBJ2-2, the complete variable domain is KAGVTQTPRYLIKTRGQQVTLSCSPISGHRSVSWYQQTPGQGLQFLFEYFSETQRNKGNFPGRFSGRQFSNSRSEMNVSTLELGDSALYLCASSLEAGGGELFFGEGSRLTVL.